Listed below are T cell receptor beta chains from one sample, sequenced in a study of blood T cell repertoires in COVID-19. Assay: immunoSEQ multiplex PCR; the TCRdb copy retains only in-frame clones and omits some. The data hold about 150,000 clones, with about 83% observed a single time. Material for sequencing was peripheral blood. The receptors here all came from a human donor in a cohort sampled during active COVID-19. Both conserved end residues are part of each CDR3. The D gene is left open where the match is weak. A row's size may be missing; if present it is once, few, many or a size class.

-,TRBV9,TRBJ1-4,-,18,TGTGCCAGCAGCGGGGGAGCCGGGGCGGGGGTTTTAGGTGAAAAACTGTTTTTT,CASSGGAGAGVLGEKLFF
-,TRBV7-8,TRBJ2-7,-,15,TGTGCCAGCAGCTCTCGGAGGGTTAGTCGGTACGAGCAGTACTTC,CASSSRRVSRYEQYF
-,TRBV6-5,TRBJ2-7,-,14,TGTGCCAGCAGTTACTCGCGGTTTAGCTCCCAGCAGTACTTC,CASSYSRFSSQQYF
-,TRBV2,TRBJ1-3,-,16,TGTGCCAGCAGTGAGAGACAGCCGAGCTCTGGAAACACCATATATTTT,CASSERQPSSGNTIYF
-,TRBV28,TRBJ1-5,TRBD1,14,TGTGCCAGCAGTTACAGGGGGCGCGATCAGCCCCAGCATTTT,CASSYRGRDQPQHF
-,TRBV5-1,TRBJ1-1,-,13,TGCGCCAGCAGCTTGTGGGAGGGGAGGGAAGCTTTCTTT,CASSLWEGREAFF
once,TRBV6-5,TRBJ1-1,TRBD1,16,TGTGCCAGCAGTTACCTTATGACAGGGCCGAACACTGAAGCTTTCTTT,CASSYLMTGPNTEAFF
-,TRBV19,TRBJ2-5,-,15,TGTGCCAGTAGTGCGACAGGGGGACTAGGGGAGACCCAGTACTTC,CASSATGGLGETQYF
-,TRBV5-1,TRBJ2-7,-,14,TGCGCCAGCACCTCCCGACAGAACCCCTACGAGCAGTACTTC,CASTSRQNPYEQYF
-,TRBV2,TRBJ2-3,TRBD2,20,TGTGCCAGCAGTGAAGCGCCTACTAGCGGGGGGCCTTCGATGACAGATACGCAGTATTTT,CASSEAPTSGGPSMTDTQYF
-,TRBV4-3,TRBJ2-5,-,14,TGCGCCAGCAGCCAAGATAAAACAGTGGAGACCCAGTACTTC,CASSQDKTVETQYF
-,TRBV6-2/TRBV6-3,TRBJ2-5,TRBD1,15,TGTGCCAGCAGTACGGGGGACAGGGTGCAAGAGACCCAGTACTTC,CASSTGDRVQETQYF
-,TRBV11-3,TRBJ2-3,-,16,TGTGCCAGCAGCATACACAGGGAATTAGGCACAGATACGCAGTATTTT,CASSIHRELGTDTQYF
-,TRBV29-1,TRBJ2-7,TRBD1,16,TGCAGCGTTGCTTCCGCGGTTCAGGGGGCCTCGTACGAGCAGTACTTC,CSVASAVQGASYEQYF
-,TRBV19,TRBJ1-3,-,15,TGTGCCACCTCCATGGGAGCCTACTCTGGAAACACCATATATTTT,CATSMGAYSGNTIYF
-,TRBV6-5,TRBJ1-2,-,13,TGTGCCGGGGCGAAGGACGGCAACTATGGCTACACCTTC,CAGAKDGNYGYTF
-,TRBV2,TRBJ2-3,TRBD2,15,TGTGCCAGCAGTGAGGTGGTAGCGGGGGTCGATACGCAGTATTTT,CASSEVVAGVDTQYF
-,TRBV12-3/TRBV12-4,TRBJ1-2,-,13,TGTGCCAGCAGTTTGACCGGGATTGGCGGCTACACCTTC,CASSLTGIGGYTF
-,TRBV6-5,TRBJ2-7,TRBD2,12,TGTGCCAGCAGGAGGACTAGCGGAGAGCAGTACTTC,CASRRTSGEQYF
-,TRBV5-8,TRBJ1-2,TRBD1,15,TGTGCCAGCAGCAAACAGGGGGCGATGGGATATGGCTACACCTTC,CASSKQGAMGYGYTF
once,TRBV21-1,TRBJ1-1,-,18,TGTGCCAGCAGGGGGGGAGCGTGGGGCATGCGGGCGAACACTGAAGCTTTCTTT,CASRGGAWGMRANTEAFF
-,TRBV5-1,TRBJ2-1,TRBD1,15,TGCGCCAGCAGCTTGAGGCAGGGGGTAGGATTTGAGCAGTTCTTC,CASSLRQGVGFEQFF
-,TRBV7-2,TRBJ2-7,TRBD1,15,TGTGCCAGCAGCCCAATGGGACAGGGGGCCGACGAGCAGTACTTC,CASSPMGQGADEQYF
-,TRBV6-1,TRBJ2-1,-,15,TGTGCCAGCAGTGAAGGGTTAGTTCCCTACAATGAGCAGTTCTTC,CASSEGLVPYNEQFF
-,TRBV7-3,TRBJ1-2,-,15,TGTGCCAGCAGCTCCGGCGCCGGGTCGCTCTATGGCTACACCTTC,CASSSGAGSLYGYTF
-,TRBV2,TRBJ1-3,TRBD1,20,TGTGCCAGCAATCAACTCCCGGGACAGGGGGCTCTCATCTCTGGAAACACCATATATTTT,CASNQLPGQGALISGNTIYF
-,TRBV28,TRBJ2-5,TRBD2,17,TGTGCCAGCAGTTTAGTTACCATCGGGGGGGTAGTGGAGACCCAGTACTTC,CASSLVTIGGVVETQYF
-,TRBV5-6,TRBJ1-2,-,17,TGTGCCAGCAGCTTGGCCCCAGGGACTGGAGCTAACTATGGCTACACCTTC,CASSLAPGTGANYGYTF
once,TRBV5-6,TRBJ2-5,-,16,TGTGCCAGCAGCTTGTTGGCAGGGAGGCTACAAGAGACCCAGTACTTC,CASSLLAGRLQETQYF
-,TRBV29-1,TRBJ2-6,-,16,TGCAGCGTTGAGCTCAGTTCTGTCTCTGGGGCCAACGTCCTGACTTTT,CSVELSSVSGANVLTF
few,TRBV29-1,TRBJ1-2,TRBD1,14,TGCAGCGTTGAAAGGACAGGGGTGGGGTATGGCTACACCTTC,CSVERTGVGYGYTF
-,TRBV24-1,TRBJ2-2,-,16,TGTGCCACCAGTGATTTGGGCAGGGGTCGGACCGGGGAGCTGTTTTTT,CATSDLGRGRTGELFF
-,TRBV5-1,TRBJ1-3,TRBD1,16,TGCGCCAGCAGCTTGGGGACAGGGTTCTCTGGAAACACCATATATTTT,CASSLGTGFSGNTIYF
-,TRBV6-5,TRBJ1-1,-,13,TGTGCCAGCAGCCTCGGTGTGGACACTGAAGCTTTCTTT,CASSLGVDTEAFF
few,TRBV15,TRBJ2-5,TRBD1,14,TGTGCCACCAGCACCCTGGACAGGGAAGAGACCCAGTACTTC,CATSTLDREETQYF
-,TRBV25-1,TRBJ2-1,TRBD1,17,TGTGCCAGCACAAAGTCCCATACCGGGACAGGAGACAATGAGCAGTTCTTC,CASTKSHTGTGDNEQFF
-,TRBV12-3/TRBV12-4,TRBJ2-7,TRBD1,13,TGTGCCAGCGGGGTTCAGGGGGTGTACGAGCAGTACTTC,CASGVQGVYEQYF
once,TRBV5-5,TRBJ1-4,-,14,TGTGCCAGCAGCGATGACAGGCTCGGAGAAAAACTGTTTTTT,CASSDDRLGEKLFF
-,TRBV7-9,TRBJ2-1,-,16,TGTGCCAGCAGCCCCCGAACTGCTATATTTAACCATGAGCAGTTCTTC,CASSPRTAIFNHEQFF
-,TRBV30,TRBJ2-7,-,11,TGTGCCTGGAGTGCCCCAGGGAAAAGTGACTTC,CAWSAPGKSDF
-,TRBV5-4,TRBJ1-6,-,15,TGTGCCAGCAGCGCGCCTACAGGGAATAATTCACCCCTCCACTTT,CASSAPTGNNSPLHF
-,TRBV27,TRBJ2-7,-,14,TGTGCCAGCAGTAGGACACCCGACAGCTACGAGCAGTACTTC,CASSRTPDSYEQYF
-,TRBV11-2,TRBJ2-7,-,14,TGTGCCAGCAGCTTACCGACTGGTTCCTACGAGCAGTACTTC,CASSLPTGSYEQYF
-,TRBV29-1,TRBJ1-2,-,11,TGCAGCGTTGAACCCAGGGCGGGCTACACCTTC,CSVEPRAGYTF
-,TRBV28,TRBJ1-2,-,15,TGTGCCAGCAGGCCCTCGGGGGAGGCTTCCTATGGCTACACCTTC,CASRPSGEASYGYTF
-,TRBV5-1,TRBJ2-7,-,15,TGCGCCAGCAGCTTTTCCAGGGAAGCCTCCTACGAGCAGTACTTC,CASSFSREASYEQYF
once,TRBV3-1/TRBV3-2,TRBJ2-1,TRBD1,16,TGTGCCAGCAGCCGGGAACCGGGACAGGGGGCGAATGAGCAGTTCTTC,CASSREPGQGANEQFF
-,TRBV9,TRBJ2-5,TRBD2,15,TGTGCCAGCAGCCCCTCGGGGGGGGTGAGGGAGACCCAGTACTTC,CASSPSGGVRETQYF
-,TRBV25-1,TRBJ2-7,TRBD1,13,TGTGCCAGCAGTGGGACAGGGGGCTACGAGCAGTACTTC,CASSGTGGYEQYF
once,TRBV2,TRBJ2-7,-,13,TGTGCCAGCAGTGGGGACTTACTCTACGAGCAGTACTTC,CASSGDLLYEQYF
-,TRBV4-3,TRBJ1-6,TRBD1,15,TGCGCCAGCAGCCAAGATAGACAGGGAGGCTCACCCCTCCACTTT,CASSQDRQGGSPLHF
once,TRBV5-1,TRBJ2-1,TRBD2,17,TGCGCCAGCAGCTTCATAGCTACGCGGATGGGAGGGAATGAGCAGTTCTTC,CASSFIATRMGGNEQFF
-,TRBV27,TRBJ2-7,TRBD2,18,TGTGCCAGCAGTTTTGGACTAGCGGGCCCCGAGAGCTCCTACGAGCAGTACTTC,CASSFGLAGPESSYEQYF
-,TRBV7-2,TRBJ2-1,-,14,TGTGCCAGCAGCCCTCGCGACAAATACAATGAGCAGTTCTTC,CASSPRDKYNEQFF